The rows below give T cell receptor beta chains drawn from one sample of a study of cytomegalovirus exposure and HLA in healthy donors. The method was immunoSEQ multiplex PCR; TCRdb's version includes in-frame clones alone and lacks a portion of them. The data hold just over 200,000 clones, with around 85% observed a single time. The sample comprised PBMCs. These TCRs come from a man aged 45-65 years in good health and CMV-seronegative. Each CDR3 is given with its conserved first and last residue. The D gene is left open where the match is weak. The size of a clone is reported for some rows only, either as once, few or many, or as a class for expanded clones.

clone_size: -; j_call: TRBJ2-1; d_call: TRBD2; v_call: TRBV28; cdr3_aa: CASRTSGNSYNEQFF; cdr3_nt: TGTGCCAGCAGGACTAGCGGAAACTCCTACAATGAGCAGTTCTTC
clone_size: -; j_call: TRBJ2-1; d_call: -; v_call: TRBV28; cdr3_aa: CASKRLARDNEQFF; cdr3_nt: TGTGCCAGCAAGAGGCTAGCAAGGGACAATGAGCAGTTCTTC
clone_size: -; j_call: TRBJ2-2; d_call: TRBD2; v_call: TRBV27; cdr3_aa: CASSPRIAGGPVGELFF; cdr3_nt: TGTGCCAGCAGTCCCCGGATAGCGGGAGGGCCGGTCGGGGAGCTGTTTTTT
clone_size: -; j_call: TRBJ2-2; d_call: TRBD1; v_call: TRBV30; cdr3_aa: CAWSVMQGAGELFF; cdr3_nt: TGTGCCTGGAGTGTAATGCAGGGGGCCGGGGAGCTGTTTTTT
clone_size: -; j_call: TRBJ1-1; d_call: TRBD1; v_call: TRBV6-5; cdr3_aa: CASIGGSEAFF; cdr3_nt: TGTGCCAGCATAGGGGGCTCTGAAGCTTTCTTT
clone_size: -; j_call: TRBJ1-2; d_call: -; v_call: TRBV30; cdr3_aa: CAWIGGRDGYTF; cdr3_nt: TGTGCCTGGATCGGGGGGCGTGATGGCTACACCTTC
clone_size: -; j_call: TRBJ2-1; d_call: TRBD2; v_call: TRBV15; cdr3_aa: CATSTLSGSSYNEQFF; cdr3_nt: TGTGCCACCAGCACCCTGAGCGGGAGCTCCTACAATGAGCAGTTCTTC
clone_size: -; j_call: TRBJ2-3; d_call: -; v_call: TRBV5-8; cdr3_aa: CASSLVAASTDTQYF; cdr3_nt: TGTGCCAGCAGCTTGGTAGCTGCTAGCACAGATACGCAGTATTTT
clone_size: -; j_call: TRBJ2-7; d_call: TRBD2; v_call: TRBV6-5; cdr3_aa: CASSYSQRGGTYKQYF; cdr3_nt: TGTGCCAGCAGTTACTCGCAGCGGGGAGGCACCTACAAGCAGTACTTC
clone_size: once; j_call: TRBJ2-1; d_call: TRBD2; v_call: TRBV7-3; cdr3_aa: CASSLVVAGEGEQFF; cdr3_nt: TGTGCCAGCAGCTTAGTGGTAGCGGGAGAAGGTGAGCAGTTCTTC
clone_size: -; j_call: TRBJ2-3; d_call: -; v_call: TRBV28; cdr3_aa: CASTRQGTDTQYF; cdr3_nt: TGTGCCAGCACTCGACAGGGCACAGATACGCAGTATTTT
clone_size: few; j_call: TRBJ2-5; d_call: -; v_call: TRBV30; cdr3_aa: CAWSGETQYF; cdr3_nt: TGTGCCTGGAGCGGGGAGACCCAGTACTTC
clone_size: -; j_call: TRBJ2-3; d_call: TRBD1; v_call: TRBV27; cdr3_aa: CASSLRQGASNTQYF; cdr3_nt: TGTGCCAGCAGTCTAAGACAGGGGGCGTCGAATACGCAGTATTTT
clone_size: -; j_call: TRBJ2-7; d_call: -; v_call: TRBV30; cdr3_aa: CAWSRGDSYEQYF; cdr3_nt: TGTGCCTGGAGCAGGGGGGACTCCTACGAGCAGTACTTC
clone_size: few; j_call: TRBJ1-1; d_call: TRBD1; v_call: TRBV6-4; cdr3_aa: CASEVQGDGEPGLDTEAFF; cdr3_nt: TGTGCCAGCGAGGTACAGGGGGACGGAGAACCTGGTTTAGATACTGAAGCTTTCTTT
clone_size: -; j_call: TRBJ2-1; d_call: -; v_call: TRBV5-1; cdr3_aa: CASSLEDRVTPEGWEGYNEQFF; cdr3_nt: TGCGCCAGCAGCTTGGAGGACAGGGTGACCCCTGAAGGGTGGGAGGGCTACAATGAGCAGTTCTTC
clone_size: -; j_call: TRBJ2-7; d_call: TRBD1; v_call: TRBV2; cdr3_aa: CASKGAASYEQYF; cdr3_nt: TGTGCCAGCAAGGGGGCCGCATCCTACGAGCAGTACTTC
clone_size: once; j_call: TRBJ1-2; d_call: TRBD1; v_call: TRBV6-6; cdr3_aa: CASGGSYGYTF; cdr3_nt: TGTGCTTCAGGGGGTAGCTATGGCTACACCTTC
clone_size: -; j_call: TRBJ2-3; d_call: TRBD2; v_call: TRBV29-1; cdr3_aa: CSVEESSGTDTQYF; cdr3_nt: TGCAGCGTTGAAGAGTCTAGCGGGACAGATACGCAGTATTTT
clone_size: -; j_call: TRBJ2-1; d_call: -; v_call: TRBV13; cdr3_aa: CASSLGVRFYEQFF; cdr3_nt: TGTGCCAGCAGCTTAGGCGTCAGGTTCTATGAGCAGTTCTTC
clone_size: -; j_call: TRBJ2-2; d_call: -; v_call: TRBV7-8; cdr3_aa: CASSEQDGPRTGELFF; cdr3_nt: TGTGCCAGCAGCGAACAGGACGGGCCCCGCACCGGGGAGCTGTTTTTT
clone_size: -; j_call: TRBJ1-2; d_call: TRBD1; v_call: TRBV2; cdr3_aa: CASRGTGGNYGYTF; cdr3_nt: TGTGCCAGCAGAGGGACAGGGGGGAACTATGGCTACACCTTC
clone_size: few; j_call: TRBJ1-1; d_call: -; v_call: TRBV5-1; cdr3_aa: CASSFELNTEAFF; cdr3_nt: TGCGCCAGCAGCTTTGAGTTGAACACTGAAGCTTTCTTT
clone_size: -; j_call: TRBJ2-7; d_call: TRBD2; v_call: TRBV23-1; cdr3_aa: CASSQSLAGGGYEQYF; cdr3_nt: TGCGCCAGCAGTCAATCCCTAGCGGGAGGGGGGTACGAGCAGTACTTC
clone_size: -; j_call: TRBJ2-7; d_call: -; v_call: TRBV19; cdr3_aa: CASSPGGQSSYEQYF; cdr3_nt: TGTGCCAGTAGTCCCGGGGGACAGAGCTCCTACGAGCAGTACTTC
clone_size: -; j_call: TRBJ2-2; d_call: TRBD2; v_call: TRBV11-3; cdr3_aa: CASSSGAGRANTGELFF; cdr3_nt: TGTGCCAGCAGCTCCGGAGCGGGGCGAGCGAACACCGGGGAGCTGTTTTTT
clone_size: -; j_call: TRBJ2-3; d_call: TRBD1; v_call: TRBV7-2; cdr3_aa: CASSFPGQGTDTQYF; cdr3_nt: TGTGCCAGCAGTTTCCCGGGACAGGGGACAGATACGCAGTATTTT
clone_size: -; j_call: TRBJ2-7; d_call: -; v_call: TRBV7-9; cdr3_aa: CASSPARSSSSYEQYF; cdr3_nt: TGTGCCAGCAGCCCCGCGAGAAGCTCGAGCTCCTACGAGCAGTACTTC
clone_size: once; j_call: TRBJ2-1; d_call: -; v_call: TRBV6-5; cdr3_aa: CASRAAGEQFF; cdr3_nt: TGTGCCAGCAGGGCGGCCGGTGAGCAGTTCTTC
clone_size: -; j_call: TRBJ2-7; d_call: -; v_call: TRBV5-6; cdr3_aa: CASSLDRPSSYEQYF; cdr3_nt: TGTGCCAGCAGCCTAGACAGACCGAGCTCCTACGAGCAGTACTTC